This T cell receptor beta chain is from a study of T-cell reconstitution after alpha-beta-depleted transplantation in children. General study findings and limits: In some patients, recipient T cells and intrathymic progenitors surviving conditioning explained high day-60 diversity.

Unique molecular identifiers were incorporated into the prepared TCRbeta library. TCRdb fed the PCR reads into MiXCR, producing one record per CDR3 protein. The sample includes 480,000 or so distinct CDR3 sequences, 8% to 11% of them seen just once. This clonotype was seen many times. Its antigen is not identified. Sequencing was performed on PBMCs, taken before TCRalphabeta/CD19-depleted stem cell transplant. This receptor was identified in a child under 10 years old with inherited bone marrow failure, due to receive a stem cell transplant.

The CDR3 DNA follows: TGTGCCAGCAGCTCCCTAGCGGGAGAGGGGGATACGCAGTATTTT. Translation gives CASSSLAGEGDTQYF. This chain connects TRBV5-5 to TRBJ2-3; TRBD2 aligns across 10 bases. V shed 3 bases and J 6 bases; nucleotides not matched to a gene: 7. CDR1 and CDR2 (germline): SGHKS, YYEKEE (reference sequence). The CDR3 extends over 15 amino acids.